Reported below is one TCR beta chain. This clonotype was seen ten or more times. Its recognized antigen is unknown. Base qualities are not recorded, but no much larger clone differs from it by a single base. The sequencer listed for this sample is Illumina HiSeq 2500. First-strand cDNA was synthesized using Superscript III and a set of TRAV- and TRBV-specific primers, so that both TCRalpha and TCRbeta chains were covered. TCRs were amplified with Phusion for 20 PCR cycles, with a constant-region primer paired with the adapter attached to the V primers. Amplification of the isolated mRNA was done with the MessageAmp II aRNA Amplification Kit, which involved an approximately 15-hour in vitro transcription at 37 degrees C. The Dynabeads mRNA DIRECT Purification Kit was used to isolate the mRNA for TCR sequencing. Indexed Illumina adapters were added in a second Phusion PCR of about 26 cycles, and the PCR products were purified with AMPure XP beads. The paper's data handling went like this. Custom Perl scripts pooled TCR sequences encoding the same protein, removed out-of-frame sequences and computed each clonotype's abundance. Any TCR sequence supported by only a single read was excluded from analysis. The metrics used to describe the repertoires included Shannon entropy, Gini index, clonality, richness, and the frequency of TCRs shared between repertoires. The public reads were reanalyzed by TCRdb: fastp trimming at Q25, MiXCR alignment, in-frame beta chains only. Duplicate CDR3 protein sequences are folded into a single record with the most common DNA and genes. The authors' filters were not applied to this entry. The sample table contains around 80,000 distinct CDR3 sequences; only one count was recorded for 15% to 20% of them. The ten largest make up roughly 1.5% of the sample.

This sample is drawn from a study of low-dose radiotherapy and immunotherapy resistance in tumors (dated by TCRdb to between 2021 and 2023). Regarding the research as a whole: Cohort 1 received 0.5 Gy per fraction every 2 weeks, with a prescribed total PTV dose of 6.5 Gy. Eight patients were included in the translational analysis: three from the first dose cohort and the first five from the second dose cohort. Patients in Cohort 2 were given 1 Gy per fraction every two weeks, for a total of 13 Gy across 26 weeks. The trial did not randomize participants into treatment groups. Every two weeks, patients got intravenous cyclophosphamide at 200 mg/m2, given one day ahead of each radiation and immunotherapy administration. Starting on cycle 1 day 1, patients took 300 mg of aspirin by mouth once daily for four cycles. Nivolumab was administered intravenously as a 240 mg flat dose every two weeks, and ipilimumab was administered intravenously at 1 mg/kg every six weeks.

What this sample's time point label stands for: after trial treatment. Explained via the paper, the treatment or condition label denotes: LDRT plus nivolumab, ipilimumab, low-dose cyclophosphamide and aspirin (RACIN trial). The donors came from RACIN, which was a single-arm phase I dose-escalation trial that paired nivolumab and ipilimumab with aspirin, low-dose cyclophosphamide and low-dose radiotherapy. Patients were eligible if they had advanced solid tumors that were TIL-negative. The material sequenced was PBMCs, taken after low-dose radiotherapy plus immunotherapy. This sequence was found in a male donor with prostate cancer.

The CDR3: CASSESTISGRPQHF. The sequence in DNA is TGTGCCAGCAGTGAATCGACAATTTCGGGCCGGCCCCAGCATTTT. Recombination joined TRBV25-1 with TRBJ1-5, with the D gene not confidently named. Looking up the germline V gene yields CDR1 MGHDK and CDR2 SYGVNS. From its cysteine to its phenylalanine, the CDR3 spans 15 amino acids. CDR3 DNA only is kept here, 45 bases in frame from base 1. V was cut back by 1 base and J by 9 bases, leaving a gap of 16 bases between them. The CDR3, completed at both ends by the reference TRBV25-1 and TRBJ1-5 genes, gives the full variable domain EADIYQTPRYLVIGTGKKITLECSQTMGHDKMYWYQQDPGMELHLIHYSYGVNSTEKGDLSSESTVSRIRTEHFPLTLESARPSHTSQYLCASSESTISGRPQHFGDGTRLSIL.